This TCR beta chain was sequenced in a study of human T cells and chemical hapten exposure. Time point noted: patch test 2, 6 weeks after DPC sensitization. Specified treatment: therapeutic diphenylcyclopropenone sensitization with weekly scalp DPC. TCRdb reanalysed the RACE reads using MiXCR and keeps one entry per CDR3 protein. The repertoire has about 55,000 distinct CDR3 sequences, 9.5% to 10% of them found once; the top ten carry over 1.5%. CDR3 length: 13 amino acids. CDR1 is SGHVS, CDR2 FQNEAQ, per germline. Trimming removed 3 bases at V and 6 bases at J, with 8 bases between. A few counts support this clonotype.

This clonotype was obtained from a woman between 50 and 59 years old with alopecia areata. Some clones in this sample may be carry-over from other donors' samples. J is TRBJ2-2 and V is TRBV7-8; D possibly corresponds to TRBD1 (5 bases). The material sequenced was whole blood, taken in connection with sensitization to the hapten diphenylcyclopropenone (DPC). The CDR3 DNA reads TGTGCCAGCAGCTTCTCAGGGTCCGGGGAGCTGTTTTTT. Translation gives CASSFSGSGELFF.